Listed here is a single T cell receptor beta chain. This sample is drawn from a study of shared clonotypes between healthy human individuals. Unmatched junction bases numbered 3, after V lost 4 bases and J lost 4 bases. The germline CDR1 and CDR2 sequences are MNHNS and SASEGT. This CDR3 comprises 14 residues. The assay ran at deep level. Sequenced by immunoSEQ multiplex PCR; TCRdb stores in-frame clones only, minus some. The profile shows around 2.1 million clones, approximately 95% of them singletons. This chain connects TRBV6-1 to TRBJ1-5, with TRBD1 identical over 8 bases. The sample consisted of naive CD4+ T cells sorted from blood. Subset given: CD45RA+ positively selected. The receptor's source is a man younger than 35 in good health. The CDR3 bases are TGTGCCAGCAGTGCGACAGGGGCAAATCAGCCCCAGCATTTT. This gives the protein CASSATGANQPQHF.